The source of this T cell receptor (beta chain) is a study of T cells in Graves' hyperthyroidism and ophthalmopathy. General study points: The blood repertoire included most of the expanded thyroid clonotypes above 0.001.

CDR3 length: 14 residues. V gave up 5 bases and J gave up 5 bases; unmatched junction bases: 6. This clonotype was detected many times. The antigen is not known. From RNA transcripts, TCR beta CDR3 regions were amplified. During a first-round RT-PCR of the TCR CDR3, the HTBI primer set was used. TCRdb re-called the multiplex PCR reads with MiXCR, one entry per CDR3 protein. The sample lists 600,000 or so distinct CDR3 sequences; 13% to 15% were seen once. The clonotype was recovered from a woman aged 18-29 years with Graves' ophthalmopathy. The J gene is TRBJ2-1, the V gene TRBV12-3 or TRBV12-4; 7 bases are shared with TRBD1. Material: blood. CDR3 loop: CASSPDRIDNEQFF. The CDR3 nucleotides read TGTGCCAGCAGTCCGGACAGGATTGACAATGAGCAGTTCTTC.